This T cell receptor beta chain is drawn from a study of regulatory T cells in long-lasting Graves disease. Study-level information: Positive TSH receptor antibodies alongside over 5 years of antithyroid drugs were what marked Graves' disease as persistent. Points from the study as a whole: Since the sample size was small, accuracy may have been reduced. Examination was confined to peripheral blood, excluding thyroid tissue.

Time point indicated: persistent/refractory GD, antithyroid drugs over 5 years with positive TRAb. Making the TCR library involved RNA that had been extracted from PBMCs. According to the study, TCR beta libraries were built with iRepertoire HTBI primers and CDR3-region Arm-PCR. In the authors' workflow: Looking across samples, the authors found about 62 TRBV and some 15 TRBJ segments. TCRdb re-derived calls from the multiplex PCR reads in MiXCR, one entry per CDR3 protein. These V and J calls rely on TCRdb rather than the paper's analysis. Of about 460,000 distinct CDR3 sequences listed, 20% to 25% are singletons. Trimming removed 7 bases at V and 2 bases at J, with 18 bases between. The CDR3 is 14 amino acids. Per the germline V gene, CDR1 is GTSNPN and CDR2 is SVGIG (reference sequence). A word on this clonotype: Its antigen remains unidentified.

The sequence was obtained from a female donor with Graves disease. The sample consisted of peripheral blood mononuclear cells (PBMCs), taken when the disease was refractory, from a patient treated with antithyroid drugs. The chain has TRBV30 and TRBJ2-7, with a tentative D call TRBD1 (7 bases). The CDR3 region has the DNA TGTGCCTCCACAAAAACAGGGGAGGCCTACGAGCAGTACTTC. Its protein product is CASTKTGEAYEQYF.